The following is a T cell receptor (beta chain) sequence with its context. TCR beta CDR3 region amplification was performed from RNA transcripts. First-round RT-PCR with HTBI primers amplified the TCR CDR3 region. One entry per CDR3 protein, called by TCRdb with MiXCR from the multiplex PCR reads. Seen here are approximately 520,000 distinct CDR3 sequences, around a quarter observed once, and the top ten hold approximately 11%. Germline V CDR1 and CDR2: MNHEY, SVGAGI. This CDR3 comprises 15 residues. V was clipped by 0 bases and J by 1 base, with 9 bases between them. This sample stems from a study of T cells in Graves' hyperthyroidism and ophthalmopathy.

The chain links TRBV6-5 to TRBJ1-1, with D maybe TRBD1 (6 bases). This clonotype was obtained from a woman in her twenties or thirties with Graves' ophthalmopathy. Source material: blood. CDR3 coding DNA: TGTGCCAGCAGTTACTCTGTGACAGGGAACACTGAAGCTTTCTTT. Translated, it gives CASSYSVTGNTEAFF.